This entry lists 4 T cell receptor beta chains sequenced from one sample in a study of blood T cells in healthy people across ages. For the second PCR, which ran for roughly 6 to 12 cycles, a sample-barcoded 5' primer and a J-beta primer mix were used. TCRdb recomputed calls from the 5' RACE reads with MiXCR, one row per CDR3 protein. This sample has approximately 490,000 distinct CDR3 sequences; nearly 25% occur once, and the top ten carry roughly 10%. The same data also contributed to another study, on T cells of mothers and their children.

The sample taken for sequencing was blood. The origin of the receptors is a boy aged 5-17 years in good health.

The rearrangement joins TRBV27 to TRBJ2-5, with TRBD1 as a possible D gene (6 bases). Germline CDR1 is MNHEY and CDR2 is SMNVEV (reference sequence). CDR3 length: 15 amino acids. Trimming pared 5 bases from V and 4 bases from J, leaving 17 bases between. CDR3 DNA: TGTGCCAGCAGTCGCCTGTGGGGGCTGGGAGAGACCCAGTACTTC. Its protein is CASSRLWGLGETQYF.

This clonotype occurred a few times. The V and J genes are TRBV28 and TRBJ1-5; 8 bases fit TRBD1. From germline, CDR1 is MDHEN and CDR2 SYDVKM. The length of the CDR3 is 17 residues. Unmatched junction bases numbered 14, after V lost 4 bases and J lost 6 bases. The DNA of the CDR3 is TGTGCCAGCAGTTCCCCGGACAGGGTAAGGTTTGGTCAGCCCCAGCATTTT. Its translation is CASSSPDRVRFGQPQHF. Complete variable domain (other parts from reference TRBV28 and TRBJ1-5): DVKVTQSSRYLVKRTGEKVFLECVQDMDHENMFWYRQDPGLGLRLIYFSYDVKMKEKGDIPEGYSVSREKKERFSLILESASTNQTSMYLCASSSPDRVRFGQPQHFGDGTRLSIL.

This clonotype appeared a few times. V usage is TRBV28 and J usage is TRBJ1-2; no clear D. This CDR3 has 13 amino acids. Deletions cut 6 bases from V and 1 base from J, with 9 bases between. Germline assignment: CDR1 MDHEN and CDR2 SYDVKM. The chain's CDR3 is CASSPTVNYGYTF. The CDR3 DNA follows: TGTGCCAGCAGCCCGACCGTTAACTATGGCTACACCTTC.

The V gene is TRBV19, the J gene TRBJ2-7; tentative D call: TRBD2 (5 bases). Germline values: CDR1 LNHDA, CDR2 SQIVND (reference sequence). V lost 6 bases to trimming and J lost 0 bases, with 15 bases between them. The CDR3 length is 15 residues. This chain's CDR3 is CASSKAFDYSYEQYF. DNA of the CDR3: TGTGCCAGTAGCAAAGCCTTCGACTACTCCTACGAGCAGTACTTC.